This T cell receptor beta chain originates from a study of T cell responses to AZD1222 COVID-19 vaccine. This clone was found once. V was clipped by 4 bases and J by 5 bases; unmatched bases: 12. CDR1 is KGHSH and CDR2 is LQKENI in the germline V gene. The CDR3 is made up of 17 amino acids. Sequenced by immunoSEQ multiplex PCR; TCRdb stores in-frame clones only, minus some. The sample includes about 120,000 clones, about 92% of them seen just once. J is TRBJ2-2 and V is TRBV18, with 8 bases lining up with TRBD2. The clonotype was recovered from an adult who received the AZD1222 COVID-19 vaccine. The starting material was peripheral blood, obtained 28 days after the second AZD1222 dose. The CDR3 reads CASSRLTSGGGTGELFF. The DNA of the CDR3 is TGTGCCAGCTCACGTTTAACTAGCGGAGGAGGGACCGGGGAGCTGTTTTTT.